Each of the 26 T cell receptor beta chains below was sequenced from the same sample in a study of CD8+ T cells in alopecia areata (dated by TCRdb to 2016 to 2019). Interpreted using the paper, the time point label stands for: 20 to 30 weeks on oral tofacitinib. The treatment or condition label of this sample denotes: oral pan-JAK inhibitor, 5-10 mg twice daily. Receptor libraries were prepared by the immunoSEQ multiplex PCR assay. RNA was extracted from all samples and reverse transcribed into cDNA, which served as template for TCR sequencing. The clones in this table, taken by TCRdb from immuneACCESS, are in-frame only. Not every clone is retained; where verified, under half of the shortfall comes from an unresolved V gene, and the cause of the rest is unknown. The sample records some 45,000 clones, roughly 89% of which are singletons. The ten largest clonotypes hold 15% to 20% of the sample. This specimen was CD8+ T cells sorted from blood, taken at week 24, from a patient treated with tofacitinib. Receptor source: a human donor with alopecia areata.

The chain couples TRBV30 to TRBJ2-3; D not certain. The ends were cut back, 0 bases at V and 0 bases at J, with 4 bases in the middle. This CDR3 has 13 residues. Germline-derived CDR1 and CDR2 are GTSNPN and SVGIG (reference sequence). The chain's CDR3 is CAWSVGSTDTQYF. DNA of the CDR3: TGTGCCTGGAGTGTAGGAAGCACAGATACGCAGTATTTT.

The chain joins TRBV2 to TRBJ2-1; D gene ambiguous. This CDR3 has 12 residues. The V gene's germline CDR1 is SNHLY and CDR2 FYNNEI. The V and J ends lost 4 bases and 7 bases respectively, with 8 bases between them. The CDR3 DNA reads as TGTGCCAGCAGTGGTTCCAGAAATGAGCAGTTCTTC. It yields the protein CASSGSRNEQFF.

The rearrangement links TRBV4-3 to TRBJ2-1; TRBD2 matches 10 bases. Germline V CDR1 and CDR2: LGHNA, YSLEER. The V and J ends lost 4 bases and 4 bases, in that order; junction bases with no gene match: 7. The CDR3 length is 16 residues. CDR3 coding DNA: TGCGCCAGCAGCCCAGATTCTAGCGGGGGATACAATGAGCAGTTCTTC. The encoded protein is CASSPDSSGGYNEQFF.

This clone was recorded only once. The gene calls are TRBV4-2 and TRBJ2-1, with 9 positions matching TRBD2. Trimming cost V 0 bases and J 4 bases; bases outside gene matches: 7. Per the germline V gene, CDR1 is LGHNA and CDR2 is YNFKEQ. CDR3 length: 17 residues. CDR3 sequence: CASSQEDGLAGYNEQFF. The CDR3 DNA sequence: TGTGCCAGCAGCCAAGAGGATGGGCTAGCGGGGTACAATGAGCAGTTCTTC.

This chain links TRBV5-4 with TRBJ2-3; weak D call: TRBD2 (7 bases). There are 16 residues in the CDR3. V shed 3 bases and J shed 2 bases, with 16 bases lying between them. Germline CDR1 is SGHNT and CDR2 is YYREEE (reference sequence). CDR3 sequence reads: CASSWEGGDLTDTQYF. CDR3 nucleotides: TGTGCCAGCAGCTGGGAGGGGGGGGACCTCACAGATACGCAGTATTTT.

The genes are TRBV5-6 and TRBJ1-1, with TRBD1 as a possible D gene (6 bases). This CDR3 is built from 14 residues. Germline CDR1 and CDR2: SGHDT and YYEEEE. Trimming shortened V by 0 bases and J by 2 bases, and 8 bases separated the two germline ends. The CDR3 sequence is CASSLGTANTEAFF. In DNA, the CDR3 is TGTGCCAGCAGCTTGGGGACAGCCAACACTGAAGCTTTCTTT.

The V and J genes are TRBV6-1 and TRBJ2-3; D is uncertain. The CDR3 is made up of 13 amino acids. V was clipped by 2 bases and J by 1 base, with 4 bases between them. The germline CDR1 and CDR2 sequences are MNHNS and SASEGT. In DNA form, the CDR3 reads TGTGCCAGCAGTGAACTGGGCACAGATACGCAGTATTTT. Translated, it gives CASSELGTDTQYF.

The chain employs TRBV19 and TRBJ2-2; D not resolved. Germline V CDR1 and CDR2: LNHDA, SQIVND (reference sequence). The V and J ends lost 0 bases and 6 bases respectively, with 20 bases between them. The CDR3 contains 18 residues. The CDR3 region has the DNA TGTGCCAGTAGTATAGATCTATTGAGGTCCACGGGCCCCGGGGAGCTGTTTTTT. Its translation is CASSIDLLRSTGPGELFF. The whole variable domain, filled in from reference TRBV19 and TRBJ2-2, reads DGGITQSPKYLFRKEGQNVTLSCEQNLNHDAMYWYRQDPGQGLRLIYYSQIVNDFQKGDIAEGYSVSREKKESFPLTVTSAQKNPTAFYLCASSIDLLRSTGPGELFFGEGSRLTVL.

The J gene is TRBJ2-5, the V gene TRBV30, with 12 bases identical to TRBD2. CDR1 is GTSNPN, CDR2 SVGIG, per germline (reference sequence). The CDR3 contains 14 residues. Germline trimming cut 3 bases from V and 2 bases from J; bases unmatched to any gene: 1. Here the CDR3 DNA reads TGTGCCTGGAGCGGGACTAGCGGGCAAGAGACCCAGTACTTC. This sequence encodes CAWSGTSGQETQYF.

The chain recombines TRBV29-1 with TRBJ1-3; the match to TRBD1 covers 8 bases. Germline CDR1 and CDR2: SQVTM and ANQGSEA. The CDR3 is made up of 17 amino acids. Losses at the gene ends were 4 bases for V and 0 bases for J; bases not matched to a gene: 11. In DNA form, the CDR3 reads TGCAGCGTTGTGGGGCGGACAGGGCCCTTCTCTGGAAACACCATATATTTT. It specifies CSVVGRTGPFSGNTIYF. Complete variable domain (other parts from reference TRBV29-1 and TRBJ1-3): SAVISQKPSRDICQRGTSLTIQCQVDSQVTMMFWYRQQPGQSLTLIATANQGSEATYESGFVIDKFPISRPNLTFSTLTVSNMSPEDSSIYLCSVVGRTGPFSGNTIYFGEGSWLTVV.

The V and J genes are TRBV27 and TRBJ2-2; D unclear. Germline loops: CDR1 MNHEY, CDR2 SMNVEV (reference sequence). The CDR3 runs to 13 residues. The ends were cut back, 5 bases at V and 3 bases at J, with 7 bases in the middle. DNA of the CDR3: TGTGCCAGCAGTCATCCCTACACCGGGGAGCTGTTTTTT. The encoded protein is CASSHPYTGELFF.

V gene TRBV19 combines with J gene TRBJ2-7; D possibly corresponds to TRBD2 (5 bases). This CDR3 has 13 amino acids. V was shortened by 9 bases and J by 6 bases, with 18 bases between the two germline ends. Germline CDR1 and CDR2: LNHDA and SQIVND (reference sequence). The CDR3 DNA reads as TGTGCCAGCGGGATGGGTCATGCGAGCGAGCAGTACTTC. This sequence encodes CASGMGHASEQYF.

This clone was detected once. The V gene is TRBV12-5, the J gene TRBJ2-1, with TRBD2 matching 7 bases. V lost 0 bases and J lost 5; bases outside the gene matches: 4. CDR1 and CDR2 (germline): LGHNT, FRNRAP. CDR3 length: 15 residues. The chain's CDR3 is CASGLVGGVDNEQFF. The CDR3 nucleotides are TGTGCTAGTGGTTTGGTGGGGGGGGTGGACAATGAGCAGTTCTTC.

The chain joins TRBV29-1 to TRBJ2-3; unclear D gene. The V gene's germline CDR1 is SQVTM and CDR2 ANQGSEA. This CDR3 contains 11 residues. V shed 0 bases and J shed 11 bases, with 9 bases lying between them. CDR3 residues: CSVEDPMGQYF. The DNA of the CDR3 is TGCAGCGTTGAAGACCCCATGGGGCAGTATTTT.

This chain connects TRBV2 to TRBJ1-5; D gene ambiguous. The CDR3 is 18 amino acids. Trimming stripped 3 bases from V and 0 bases from J, with 18 bases between. CDR1 and CDR2 from the germline V gene are SNHLY and FYNNEI. CDR3 bases: TGTGCCAGCAGTGACCCCCGAGACGGTGGGTATAGCAATCAGCCCCAGCATTTT. This encodes CASSDPRDGGYSNQPQHF.

The chain is built from TRBV27 and TRBJ2-5; 8 positions match TRBD1. Losses at the gene ends were 4 bases for V and 5 bases for J; bases not matched to a gene: 9. Per the germline V gene, CDR1 is MNHEY and CDR2 is SMNVEV (reference sequence). The CDR3 covers 15 residues. CDR3 coding DNA: TGTGCCAGCAGTTGGACAGGGAGATCGGGGGAGACCCAGTACTTC. Its protein product is CASSWTGRSGETQYF.

The chain joins TRBV5-6 to TRBJ2-1; possibly TRBD1 for D (6 bases). V was pared by 6 bases and J by 6 bases, with 13 bases between. CDR3 length: 13 residues. Germline V gene lookup returns CDR1 SGHDT and CDR2 YYEEEE. The CDR3 loop reads CASTQGGANEQFF. CDR3 DNA: TGTGCCAGCACCCAAGGGGGTGCCAATGAGCAGTTCTTC.

The chain recombines TRBV7-2 with TRBJ2-3; TRBD2 aligns across 8 bases. V trimming: 5 bases; J trimming: 4 bases; junction bases outside the gene matches: 11. The germline CDR1 and CDR2 sequences are SGHTA and FQGNSA. The CDR3 consists of 16 residues. CDR3 nucleotides: TGTGCCAGCAGCGACGTCGGCGGCGGGGGGTCAGATACGCAGTATTTT. It encodes CASSDVGGGGSDTQYF.

V is TRBV19 and J is TRBJ2-7; D is tentatively TRBD1 or TRBD2 (5 bases each). In germline, CDR1 is LNHDA, CDR2 SQIVND (reference sequence). The CDR3 runs 15 residues. V was shortened by 6 bases and J by 3 bases, with 18 bases between the two germline ends. DNA of the CDR3: TGTGCCAGTAGCATTACCCACGGGACGATCTACGAGCAGTACTTC. Residues: CASSITHGTIYEQYF.

CDR3 loop: CASLPPTLAGAKVDEQFF. Here the CDR3 DNA reads TGTGCCAGCCTCCCCCCCACCCTAGCGGGGGCCAAGGTAGATGAGCAGTTCTTC. J is TRBJ2-1 and V is TRBV28; TRBD2 agrees at 10 bases. Unmatched junction bases numbered 21, after V lost 8 bases and J lost 8 bases. The CDR3 covers 18 residues. Germline V lookup: CDR1 MDHEN, CDR2 SYDVKM.

The J gene is TRBJ2-5, the V gene TRBV4-2; weak D call: TRBD1 (6 bases). Deletions cut 0 bases from V and 4 bases from J, with 18 bases between. CDR3 size: 17 residues. Germline V gene lookup returns CDR1 LGHNA and CDR2 YNFKEQ. Here the CDR3 DNA reads TGTGCCAGCAGCCAAGAGCTCCCGCATTACAGGGTAGAGACCCAGTACTTC. Amino acid sequence: CASSQELPHYRVETQYF.

This clone came up a few times. The V call is TRBV4-2, the J call TRBJ2-7; D is unclear. The germline CDR1 and CDR2 sequences are LGHNA and YNFKEQ. The CDR3 consists of 16 residues. Trimming shortened V by 4 bases and J by 0 bases, and 16 bases separated the two germline ends. The CDR3 bases are TGTGCCAGCAGCCCTTCACCTTACGATGGCTCCTACGAGCAGTACTTC. Translation: CASSPSPYDGSYEQYF.

This clone was seen only a few times. This CDR3 reads CASSVTYEQYF. CDR3 coding DNA: TGTGCCAGCAGTGTGACCTACGAGCAGTACTTC. The chain combines TRBV6-1 with TRBJ2-7; D uncertain. The CDR3 is made up of 11 amino acids. V gave up 4 bases and J gave up 2 bases, with 3 bases separating them. Germline lookup yields CDR1 MNHNS and CDR2 SASEGT.

The V and J genes are TRBV7-9 and TRBJ2-7; 11 bases map to TRBD2. The CDR3 contains 15 residues. Losses at the gene ends were 7 bases for V and 4 bases for J; bases not matched to a gene: 9. Germline V gene sequence: CDR1 SEHNR, CDR2 FQNEAQ (reference sequence). The CDR3 DNA follows: TGTGCCAGCAACTCCCCCGGGACTAGCGGATACGAGCAGTACTTC. This translates into CASNSPGTSGYEQYF.

Turning to this clone: The sample has other DNA sequences that encode this CDR3 too. The J gene is TRBJ2-5, the V gene TRBV4-1; 9 bases fit TRBD2. The CDR3 runs 15 residues. V lost 2 bases to trimming and J lost 4 bases; unmatched junction nucleotides: 5. The germline gives CDR1 MGHRA, CDR2 YSYEKL. This chain's CDR3 is CASSQLAGWGETQYF. Here the CDR3 DNA reads TGCGCCAGCAGCCAACTAGCGGGGTGGGGAGAGACCCAGTACTTC.

V gene TRBV27 combines with J gene TRBJ2-7; D might be TRBD1 or TRBD2, each matching 5 bases. This CDR3 has 15 residues. V lost 0 bases, J lost 1 base, and 10 bases lay in between. Germline V gene data show CDR1 as MNHEY and CDR2 as SMNVEV (reference sequence). CDR3: CASSLSAGASYEQYF. Here the CDR3 DNA reads TGTGCCAGCAGTTTATCGGCCGGGGCATCCTACGAGCAGTACTTC.